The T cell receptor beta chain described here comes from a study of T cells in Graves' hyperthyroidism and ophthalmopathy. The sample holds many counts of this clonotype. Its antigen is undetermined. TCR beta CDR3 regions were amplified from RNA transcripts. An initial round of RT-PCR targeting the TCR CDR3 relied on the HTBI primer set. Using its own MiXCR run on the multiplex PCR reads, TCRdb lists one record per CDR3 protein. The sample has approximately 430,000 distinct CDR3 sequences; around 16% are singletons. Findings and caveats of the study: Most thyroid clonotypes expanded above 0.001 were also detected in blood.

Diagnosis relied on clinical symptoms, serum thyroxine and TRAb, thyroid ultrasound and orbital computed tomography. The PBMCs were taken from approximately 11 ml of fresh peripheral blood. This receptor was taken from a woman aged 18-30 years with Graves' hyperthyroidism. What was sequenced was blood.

CDR3 in DNA: TGTGCCAGCAGCATGCACGGGACCCCTAACTATGGCTACACCTTC. Its translation is CASSMHGTPNYGYTF. This rearrangement joins TRBV7-9 to TRBJ1-2; a weak D match, TRBD1 (5 bases). Germline CDR1 reads SEHNR; CDR2 reads FQNEAQ (reference sequence). Trimming took off 5 bases at V and 0 bases at J, with 13 bases between the two ends. CDR3 size: 15 residues. The variable domain in full, with the rest retrieved from reference TRBV7-9 and TRBJ1-2, is DTGVSQNPRHKITKRGQNVTFRCDPISEHNRLYWYRQTLGQGPEFLTYFQNEAQLEKSRLLSDRFSAERPKGSFSTLEIQRTEQGDSAMYLCASSMHGTPNYGYTFGSGTRLTVV.